This T cell receptor (beta chain) derives from a study of T-cell memory formation after mild COVID-19. Study-wide findings and caveats: The study found balanced CD4/CD8 in clones contracting day 15 to 85 and a CD4+ lean in later expanders.

Germline V lookup: CDR1 SGHRS, CDR2 YFSETQ. V was clipped by 0 bases and J by 12 bases, with 10 bases between them. This CDR3 region has 11 residues. MiXCR, run by TCRdb on the 5' RACE reads, gives a single entry per CDR3 protein. The sample lists more than 400,000 distinct CDR3 sequences; about 18% were seen once. This clonotype has only a few counts. Antigen: not known. Input material: PBMCs or a T cell subset sorted from them (not recorded which). This TCR derives from an adult woman who had mild COVID-19 (a few samples of this study predate the infection). Cell type and time point are not known. V and J are TRBV5-1 and TRBJ2-7, with a possible D match to TRBD2 (5 bases). This chain's CDR3 is CASSLDRDRYF. In DNA, the CDR3 is TGCGCCAGCAGCTTGGACCGGGATAGGTACTTC.